The 23 T cell receptor beta chains given below trace back to one sample, sequenced in a study of blood T cell repertoires in COVID-19. This table comes from immunoSEQ multiplex PCR, and its TCRdb copy is limited to in-frame clones, with some not included. The data hold fewer than 250,000 clones, with approximately 90% observed a single time. Sequencing was done on a sample of peripheral blood. The receptors originated from a man aged 25 to 40 with COVID-19, enrolled during active disease.

The V call is TRBV28, the J call TRBJ1-2; D is unresolved. Trimming removed 5 bases at V and 3 bases at J, with 13 bases between. This CDR3 comprises 14 residues. The V gene's germline CDR1 is MDHEN and CDR2 SYDVKM. CDR3 bases: TGTGCCAGCAGTACTCCACCTCAGGACTATGGCTACACCTTC. It yields the protein CASSTPPQDYGYTF.

The chain links TRBV7-9 to TRBJ1-1; D gene uncertain. Germline V gives CDR1 SEHNR, CDR2 FQNEAQ (reference sequence). The V and J ends lost 0 bases and 6 bases respectively, with 11 bases between them. There are 14 residues in the CDR3. CDR3 coding DNA: TGTGCCAGCAGCTTAGCTTCGAGGGTCTCTGAAGCTTTCTTT. The encoded protein is CASSLASRVSEAFF. Based on the CDR3 plus reference TRBV7-9 and TRBJ1-1, the full variable domain is DTGVSQNPRHKITKRGQNVTFRCDPISEHNRLYWYRQTLGQGPEFLTYFQNEAQLEKSRLLSDRFSAERPKGSFSTLEIQRTEQGDSAMYLCASSLASRVSEAFFGQGTRLTVV.

V gene TRBV2 combines with J gene TRBJ2-7; the D gene is possibly TRBD2 (6 bases). Germline V lookup: CDR1 SNHLY, CDR2 FYNNEI. The CDR3 runs to 13 residues. Deletions cut 7 bases from V and 6 bases from J, with 16 bases between. The CDR3 region has the DNA TGTGCCAGCAACTCGGGACTCGGGCGCGAGCAGTACTTC. Translated: CASNSGLGREQYF.

The V gene is TRBV19, the J gene TRBJ1-1; 10 nucleotides align to TRBD1. Germline V gene lookup returns CDR1 LNHDA and CDR2 SQIVND (reference sequence). This CDR3 region has 15 residues. Trimming at V came to 3 bases and at J to 10 bases, leaving 11 bases not matched to a gene. CDR3 region: CASSIAGQGQFTAFF. As DNA, the CDR3 is TGTGCCAGTAGTATCGCGGGACAGGGGCAATTCACAGCTTTCTTT.

The chain is built from TRBV5-1 and TRBJ1-1; no clear D. Germline V lookup: CDR1 SGHRS, CDR2 YFSETQ. Trimming removed 3 bases from V and 2 bases from J, with 8 bases in between. This CDR3 has 13 amino acids. CDR3 bases: TGCGCCAGCAGCTGGCAGGATAACACTGAAGCTTTCTTT. It specifies CASSWQDNTEAFF.

As for this clone: Other DNA sequences from this sample encode an identical CDR3 as well. This chain links TRBV5-4 with TRBJ2-7, with TRBD1 as a possible D gene (6 bases). CDR3 length: 12 residues. From germline, CDR1 is SGHNT and CDR2 YYREEE (reference sequence). V lost 4 bases and J lost 3, with 8 bases in between. CDR3: CASSVDSYEQYF. DNA for the CDR3: TGTGCCAGCAGCGTGGACAGCTACGAGCAGTACTTC.

V usage is TRBV28 and J usage is TRBJ1-2, with D unclear. Germline V gives CDR1 MDHEN, CDR2 SYDVKM. Deletions cut 6 bases from V and 3 bases from J, with 14 bases between. The CDR3 contains 14 residues. The CDR3 loop reads CASRTTASYYGYTF. The CDR3 DNA follows: TGTGCCAGCAGAACCACAGCTTCTTACTATGGCTACACCTTC.

This clone has only one observation. This chain uses TRBV3-1 (or the pseudogene TRBV3-2) with TRBJ2-3; 7 bases are shared with TRBD2. The CDR3 has 16 amino acids. CDR1 and CDR2 from the germline V gene are LGHDT and YNNKEL (reference sequence). V gave up 4 bases and J gave up 2 bases; unmatched junction bases: 9. The CDR3, as DNA: TGTGCCAGCAGCCGACCGGGGAGGGTAGCCACAGATACGCAGTATTTT. Its translation: CASSRPGRVATDTQYF.

This chain connects TRBV5-4 to TRBJ1-2; a weak D match, TRBD1 (6 bases). With 2 bases removed from V and 8 bases from J, the gap between germline ends came to 19 bases. There are 15 residues in the CDR3. CDR1 is SGHNT, CDR2 YYREEE, per germline (reference sequence). CDR3 sequence reads: CASSLGIGPQGGYTF. DNA of the CDR3: TGTGCCAGCAGCTTAGGGATCGGCCCCCAGGGGGGCTACACCTTC.

The chain joins TRBV6-6 to TRBJ2-2; D call uncertain. Germline V gene data show CDR1 as MNHNY and CDR2 as SVGAGI (reference sequence). This CDR3 has 12 residues. V was clipped by 6 bases and J by 6 bases, with 8 bases between them. Written as DNA, the CDR3 is TGTGCCAGCAGCCCCTTCCCCGGGGAGCTGTTTTTT. Translating gives CASSPFPGELFF.

The chain uses TRBV7-2 and TRBJ1-4; the D is unclear. V lost 5 bases, J lost 8 bases, and 12 bases lay in between. Germline CDR1 reads SGHTA; CDR2 reads FQGNSA. The CDR3 extends over 13 amino acids. The DNA for the CDR3 is TGTGCCAGCAGCCCGCCAGGTACGGAAAAACTGTTTTTT. Its protein is CASSPPGTEKLFF.

V is TRBV19 and J is TRBJ2-3, with a possible D match to TRBD1 (5 bases). The ends were cut back, 1 base at V and 6 bases at J, with 11 bases in the middle. Germline CDR1 is LNHDA and CDR2 is SQIVND (reference sequence). The CDR3 is 14 amino acids. This CDR3 is CASSIGQGRDTQYF. The DNA of the CDR3 is TGTGCCAGTAGTATAGGGCAGGGCCGTGATACGCAGTATTTT.

The V gene is TRBV6-5, the J gene TRBJ2-7; tentative D call: TRBD1 (6 bases). The V gene's germline CDR1 is MNHEY and CDR2 SVGAGI. Trimming cost V 9 bases and J 2 bases, with 11 bases left between them. The CDR3 runs to 12 residues. The CDR3 DNA reads as TGTGCCAGAAGACAGGAACCCTACGAGCAGTACTTC. Residues: CARRQEPYEQYF.

This clone was picked up one time. The chain combines TRBV12-3 or TRBV12-4 with TRBJ2-7; 9 nucleotides align to TRBD1. This CDR3 contains 13 residues. Trimming cost V 5 bases and J 4 bases; bases outside gene matches: 3. The CDR3 is CASSNRGRYEQYF. CDR3 sequence (DNA): TGTGCCAGCAGTAACAGGGGGCGATACGAGCAGTACTTC.

This rearrangement joins TRBV18 to TRBJ1-1; the match to TRBD1 covers 7 bases. The germline V gene has CDR1 KGHSH and CDR2 LQKENI. Trimming cost V 3 bases and J 0 bases; bases outside gene matches: 7. The CDR3 loop spans 16 amino acids. The CDR3 region has the DNA TGTGCCAGCTCACCTGCAACAGGGGCTATGAACACTGAAGCTTTCTTT. Translated: CASSPATGAMNTEAFF.

This chain uses TRBV27 with TRBJ1-5, with D tentatively TRBD1 (6 bases). Germline values: CDR1 MNHEY, CDR2 SMNVEV (reference sequence). The CDR3 has 16 amino acids. Deletions cut 5 bases from V and 3 bases from J, with 17 bases between. The CDR3 nucleotides are TGTGCCAGCAGTGGATCCAGGGGACCAACCAATCAGCCCCAGCATTTT. Translated, it gives CASSGSRGPTNQPQHF.

The chain combines TRBV7-2 with TRBJ1-1; D unresolved. Looked up from germline, CDR1 is SGHTA and CDR2 is FQGNSA. The CDR3 loop spans 11 amino acids. Trimming removed 5 bases from V and 1 base from J, with 2 bases in between. DNA for the CDR3: TGTGCCAGCAGCCGGAACACTGAAGCTTTCTTT. Its protein is CASSRNTEAFF.

The chain joins TRBV5-4 to TRBJ2-7, with 9 nucleotides matching TRBD1. The J segment lost 0 bases and the V segment lost 3 bases, leaving 4 bases of the junction unmatched. The germline gives CDR1 SGHNT, CDR2 YYREEE (reference sequence). The CDR3 covers 15 residues. The CDR3 DNA is TGTGCCAGCAGCTCTTTGGACAGGGGCTCCTACGAGCAGTACTTC. Its protein product is CASSSLDRGSYEQYF.

This chain uses TRBV6-5 with TRBJ2-2; TRBD1 matches 7 bases. Germline V gene data show CDR1 as MNHEY and CDR2 as SVGAGI. This CDR3 has 15 residues. V was pared by 7 bases and J by 6 bases, with 11 bases of the junction left unmatched. CDR3 residues: CASTPPGDSSGELFF. For the CDR3, the DNA is TGTGCCAGCACTCCCCCAGGGGACAGTTCCGGGGAGCTGTTTTTT.

The chain couples TRBV6-2 or TRBV6-3 to TRBJ1-1, with a weak D call TRBD1 (5 bases). This CDR3 contains 20 residues. Trimming took off 2 bases at V and 1 base at J, with 26 bases between the two ends. Germline lookup yields CDR1 MNHEY and CDR2 SVGEGT. CDR3 nucleotides: TGTGCCAGCAGTTACCCCCGGCAGGGTGGCGCGACCCCAAAGAACACTGAAGCTTTCTTT. Translation gives CASSYPRQGGATPKNTEAFF.

The CDR3 nucleotides are TGCAGCGTTGAGCTTCCTAGCGGGAGAGGACGTAACACCGGGGAGCTGTTTTTT. Residues: CSVELPSGRGRNTGELFF. The rearrangement links TRBV29-1 to TRBJ2-2, with 10 bases that match TRBD2. V was pared by 3 bases and J by 2 bases, with 12 bases of the junction left unmatched. The germline V gene has CDR1 SQVTM and CDR2 ANQGSEA. The CDR3 sequence is 18 residues long.

The chain couples TRBV12-5 to TRBJ2-7; a possible D gene is TRBD1 (5 bases). The V gene's germline CDR1 is LGHNT and CDR2 FRNRAP. Trimming took off 3 bases at V and 3 bases at J, with 12 bases between the two ends. The CDR3 covers 14 residues. CDR3 sequence: CASGFPGRGYEQYF. In nucleotides, the CDR3 is TGTGCTAGTGGTTTTCCAGGGCGAGGCTACGAGCAGTACTTC. The complete variable domain, with remaining parts taken from reference TRBV12-5 and TRBJ2-7, reads DARVTQTPRHKVTEMGQEVTMRCQPILGHNTVFWYRQTMMQGLELLAYFRNRAPLDDSGMPKDRFSAEMPDATLATLKIQPSEPRDSAVYFCASGFPGRGYEQYFGPGTRLTVT.

The chain uses TRBV10-3 and TRBJ1-4; the D gene is possibly TRBD1 (6 bases). Germline V gene lookup returns CDR1 ENHRY and CDR2 SYGVKD. Trimming shortened V by 10 bases and J by 4 bases, and 10 bases separated the two germline ends. The CDR3 has 12 amino acids. In nucleotides, the CDR3 is TGTGCCACTGGACAGCTTAATGAAAAACTGTTTTTT. It is translated as CATGQLNEKLFF.